This entry lists 12 T cell receptor beta chains sequenced from one sample in a study of sequential checkpoint blockade in melanoma. This sample's treatment: randomized to nivolumab then ipilimumab (arm A) or the reverse (arm B). The assay was immunoSEQ multiplex PCR, and TCRdb's table has in-frame clones only and misses some. In the table there are 8,500 to 10,000 clones, roughly 70% of which are singletons. Sequencing used CD8+ T cells sorted from blood (inferred from file names), obtained from a patient given nivolumab and ipilimumab in sequence. The receptors stem from a human donor with melanoma.

The chain uses TRBV6-4 and TRBJ2-1, with 11 bases aligning to TRBD2. Germline V gene sequence: CDR1 MRHNA, CDR2 SNTAGT. This CDR3 comprises 16 residues. Trimming at V came to 5 bases and at J to 4 bases, leaving 7 bases not matched to a gene. The DNA for the CDR3 is TGTGCCAGCAGTCCCAGTGGGACTAGCGGATACAATGAGCAGTTCTTC. Protein: CASSPSGTSGYNEQFF.

V and J are TRBV7-7 and TRBJ1-1; TRBD1 is a possible D gene (5 bases). The CDR3 is 14 residues long. The V end was cut by 4 bases, the J end by 5 bases, with 14 bases between. CDR1 and CDR2 from the germline V gene are SSHAT and FNYEAQ (reference sequence). CDR3 sequence reads: CASSSSGGTTEAFF. The CDR3 DNA follows: TGTGCCAGCAGCTCGTCGGGAGGGACGACTGAAGCTTTCTTT.

This clone was counted a single time. The chain has TRBV29-1 and TRBJ2-3; 9 bases are a match to TRBD2. CDR3 length: 14 residues. The junction had 4 bases not matched to a gene; V was cut back by 4 bases and J by 2 bases. CDR1 SQVTM and CDR2 ANQGSEA come from the germline V gene. This CDR3 reads CSVATSGNTDTQYF. DNA of the CDR3: TGCAGCGTTGCGACTAGCGGTAACACAGATACGCAGTATTTT.

Turning to this clone: The junction differs from germline at one of its ends, possibly a read error. CDR3 DNA sequence: TGTGCTAGCAGCTCGGGACAGGGGATCAGCTATGGCTACACCTTC. Translation: CASSSGQGISYGYTF. The chain joins TRBV7-7 to TRBJ1-2; 10 bases match TRBD1. This CDR3 is 15 amino acids long. From germline, CDR1 is SSHAT and CDR2 FNYEAQ (reference sequence). Based on the CDR3 plus reference TRBV7-7 and TRBJ1-2, the full variable domain is GAGVSQSPRYKVTKRGQDVTLRCDPISSHATLYWYQQALGQGPEFLTYFNYEAQPDKSGLPSDRFSAERPEGSISTLTIQRTEQRDSAMYRCASSSGQGISYGYTFGSGTRLTVV.

The rearrangement joins TRBV10-3 to TRBJ2-1; the match to TRBD2 covers 10 bases. J gave up 4 bases and V 0 bases, and 3 bases lay outside the gene matches. The CDR3 loop spans 16 amino acids. CDR1 and CDR2 (germline): ENHRY, SYGVKD. The chain's CDR3 is CAISESSLAGYNEQFF. The DNA of the CDR3 is TGTGCCATCAGTGAGTCTTCACTAGCGGGATACAATGAGCAGTTCTTC.

The gene calls are TRBV27 and TRBJ1-2; 7 positions match TRBD1. The CDR3 loop spans 13 amino acids. Germline V gene sequence: CDR1 MNHEY, CDR2 SMNVEV (reference sequence). V was pared by 6 bases and J by 5 bases, with 6 bases of the junction left unmatched. The CDR3 DNA is TGTGCCAGCAGCCCCACAGGGGTTTATGGCTACACCTTC. Its protein product is CASSPTGVYGYTF.

CDR3 in DNA: TGTGCCAGCAGCTTAAGCGGCAATGAGCAGTTCTTC. Its protein product is CASSLSGNEQFF. The V gene is TRBV7-6, the J gene TRBJ2-1; weak D call: TRBD2 (5 bases). Germline V gene lookup returns CDR1 SGHVS and CDR2 FNYEAQ. This CDR3 has 12 residues. Deletions cut 2 bases from V and 6 bases from J, with 5 bases between. Combining the CDR3 with reference TRBV7-6 and TRBJ2-1 gives the whole variable domain GAGVSQSPRYKVTKRGQDVALRCDPISGHVSLYWYRQALGQGPEFLTYFNYEAQQDKSGLPNDRFSAERPEGSISTLTIQRTEQRDSAMYRCASSLSGNEQFFGPGTRLTVL.

A few counts support this clone. The rearrangement uses TRBV6-1 and TRBJ2-1; D uncertain. Germline V gives CDR1 MNHNS, CDR2 SASEGT. Trimming took 1 base from V and 5 from J, leaving 9 bases between them. The CDR3 has 14 amino acids. DNA for the CDR3: TGTGCCAGCAGTGAAGTGGCTCTTAACAATGAGCAGTTCTTC. It translates to CASSEVALNNEQFF.

V gene TRBV30 combines with J gene TRBJ1-3; 9 nucleotides line up with TRBD1. The CDR3 has 17 residues. V lost 1 base to trimming and J lost 3 bases; unmatched junction nucleotides: 10. From germline, CDR1 is GTSNPN and CDR2 SVGIG (reference sequence). DNA of the CDR3: TGTGCCTGGAGTGAACTCCGGGACAGGGTTTTTGGAAACACCATATATTTT. Translating gives CAWSELRDRVFGNTIYF.

Judged by abundance, this clone is medium-sized (0.01 to 0.1%). V gene TRBV6-1 combines with J gene TRBJ1-6; TRBD1 agrees at 7 bases. With V trimmed by 8 bases and J by 7 bases, 8 bases remained unmatched. CDR1 is MNHNS, CDR2 SASEGT, per germline. CDR3 length equals 14 residues. CDR3 loop: CASLSGQENSPLHF. CDR3 DNA sequence: TGTGCCAGCCTGAGCGGACAGGAGAATTCACCCCTCCACTTT.

This clone is deemed medium-sized. V and J are TRBV6-5 and TRBJ2-7; possibly TRBD2 for D (7 bases). This CDR3 is built from 13 residues. CDR1 and CDR2 from the germline V gene are MNHEY and SVGAGI. V was shortened by 4 bases and J by 5 bases, with 12 bases between the two germline ends. CDR3: CASSLRGLDEQYF. The CDR3 coding sequence is TGTGCCAGCAGTTTGCGGGGGCTAGACGAGCAGTACTTC.

The chain couples TRBV11-2 to TRBJ2-2; 14 bases align to TRBD2. The trim removed 5 bases at V and 4 bases at J, leaving 6 bases unmatched. The CDR3 runs 17 residues. Germline CDR1 SGHAT, CDR2 FQNNGV. In DNA, the CDR3 is TGTGCCAGCAGCCCAGGGACTAGCGGGAGATTCACCGGGGAGCTGTTTTTT. It codes for CASSPGTSGRFTGELFF.